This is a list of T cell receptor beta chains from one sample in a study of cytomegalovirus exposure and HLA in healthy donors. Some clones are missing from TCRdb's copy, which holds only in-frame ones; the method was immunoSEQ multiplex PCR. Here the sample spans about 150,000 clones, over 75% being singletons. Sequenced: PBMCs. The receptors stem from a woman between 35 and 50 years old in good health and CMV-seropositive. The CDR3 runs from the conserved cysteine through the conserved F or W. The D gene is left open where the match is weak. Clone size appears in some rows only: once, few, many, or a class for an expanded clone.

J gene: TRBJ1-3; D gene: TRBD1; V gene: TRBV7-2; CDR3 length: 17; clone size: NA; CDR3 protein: CASSLSGQGARGNTIYF; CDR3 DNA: TGTGCCAGCAGCTTATCGGGACAGGGGGCAAGGGGAAACACCATATATTTT
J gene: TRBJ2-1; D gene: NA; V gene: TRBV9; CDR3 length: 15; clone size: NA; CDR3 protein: CASSGTLSSYNEQFF; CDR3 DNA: TGTGCCAGCAGCGGGACTCTTAGCTCCTACAATGAGCAGTTCTTC
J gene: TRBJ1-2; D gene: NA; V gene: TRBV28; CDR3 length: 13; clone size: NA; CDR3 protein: CASRSGFSYGYTF; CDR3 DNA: TGTGCCAGCAGGTCAGGGTTTAGCTATGGCTACACCTTC
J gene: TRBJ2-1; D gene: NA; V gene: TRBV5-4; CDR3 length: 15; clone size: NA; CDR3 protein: CASSLVGRSYNEQFF; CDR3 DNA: TGTGCCAGCAGCTTGGTAGGGAGGTCCTACAATGAGCAGTTCTTC
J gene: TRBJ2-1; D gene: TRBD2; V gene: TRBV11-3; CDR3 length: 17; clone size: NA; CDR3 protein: CASSTGLAGTSYNEQFF; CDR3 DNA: TGTGCCAGCAGCACAGGACTAGCGGGAACCTCCTACAATGAGCAGTTCTTC
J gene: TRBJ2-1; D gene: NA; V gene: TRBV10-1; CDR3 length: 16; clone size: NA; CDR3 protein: CASSDAGTGSHNEQFF; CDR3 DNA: TGCGCCAGCAGTGACGCGGGCACGGGATCTCACAATGAGCAGTTCTTC
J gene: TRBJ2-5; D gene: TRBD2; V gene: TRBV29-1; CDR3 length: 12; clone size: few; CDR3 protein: CSVGTSGETQYF; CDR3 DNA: TGCAGCGTTGGGACTAGCGGGGAGACCCAGTACTTC
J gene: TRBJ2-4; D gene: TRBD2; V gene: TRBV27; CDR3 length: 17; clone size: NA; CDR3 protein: CASSLGLAGGPENIQYF; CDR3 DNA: TGTGCCAGCAGTTTAGGACTAGCGGGAGGGCCGGAAAACATTCAGTACTTC
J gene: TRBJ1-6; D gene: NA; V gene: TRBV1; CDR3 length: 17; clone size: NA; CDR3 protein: CTSSHSGRTAGHPPLHF; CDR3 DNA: TGCACCAGCAGCCACTCAGGACGGACGGCGGGCCATCCACCCCTCCACTTT
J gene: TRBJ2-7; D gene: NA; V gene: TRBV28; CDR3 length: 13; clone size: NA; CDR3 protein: CASSLPEILEQYF; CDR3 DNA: TGTGCCAGCAGTTTGCCGGAGATTCTTGAGCAGTACTTC
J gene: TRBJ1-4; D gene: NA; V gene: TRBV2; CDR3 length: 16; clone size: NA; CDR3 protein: CASRIIQDATNEKLFF; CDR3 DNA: TGTGCCAGCAGAATTATACAGGATGCAACTAATGAAAAACTGTTTTTT
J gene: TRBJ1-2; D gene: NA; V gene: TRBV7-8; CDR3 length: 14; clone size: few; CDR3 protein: CASSLGHSNYGYTF; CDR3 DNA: TGTGCCAGCAGCTTAGGCCACTCTAACTATGGCTACACCTTC
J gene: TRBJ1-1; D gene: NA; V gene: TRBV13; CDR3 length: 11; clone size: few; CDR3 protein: CASSPWGEAFF; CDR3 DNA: TGTGCCAGCAGCCCCTGGGGAGAGGCTTTCTTT
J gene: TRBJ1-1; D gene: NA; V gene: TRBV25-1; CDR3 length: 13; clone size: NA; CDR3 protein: CASSVGVNTEAFF; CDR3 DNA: TGTGCCAGCAGTGTAGGGGTGAACACTGAAGCTTTCTTT
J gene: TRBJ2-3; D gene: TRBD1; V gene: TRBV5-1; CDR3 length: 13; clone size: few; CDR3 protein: CASSWTGRDTQYF; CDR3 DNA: TGCGCCAGCAGCTGGACAGGCCGGGATACGCAGTATTTT
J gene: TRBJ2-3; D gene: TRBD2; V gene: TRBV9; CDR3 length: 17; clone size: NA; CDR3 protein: CASSAGNLAGRTDTQYF; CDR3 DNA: TGTGCCAGCAGCGCCGGGAACTTAGCGGGTCGGACAGATACGCAGTATTTT
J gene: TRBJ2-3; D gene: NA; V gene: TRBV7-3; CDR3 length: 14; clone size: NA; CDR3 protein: CASSLKPGADTQYF; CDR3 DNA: TGTGCCAGCAGCTTAAAGCCAGGGGCAGATACGCAGTATTTT
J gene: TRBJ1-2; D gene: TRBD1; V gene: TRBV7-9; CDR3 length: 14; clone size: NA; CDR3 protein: CASSLPGTDYGYTF; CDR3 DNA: TGTGCCAGCAGCCTCCCCGGGACAGACTATGGCTACACCTTC
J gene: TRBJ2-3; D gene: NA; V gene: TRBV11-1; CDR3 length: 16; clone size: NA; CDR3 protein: CASSLHPVRGRDTQYF; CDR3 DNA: TGTGCCAGCAGCTTACACCCGGTCAGGGGGAGGGATACGCAGTATTTT
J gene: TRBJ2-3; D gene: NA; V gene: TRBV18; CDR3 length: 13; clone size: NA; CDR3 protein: CASSPSSTDTQYF; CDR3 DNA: TGTGCCAGCTCACCATCTAGCACAGATACGCAGTATTTT
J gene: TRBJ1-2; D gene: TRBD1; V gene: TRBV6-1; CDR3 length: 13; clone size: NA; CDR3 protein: CASMQGAGYGYTF; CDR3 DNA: TGTGCCAGCATGCAGGGGGCCGGCTATGGCTACACCTTC
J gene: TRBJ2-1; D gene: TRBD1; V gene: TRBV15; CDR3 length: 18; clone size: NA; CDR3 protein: CATSRGTGSDYSYNEQFF; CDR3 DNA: TGTGCCACCAGCAGGGGGACAGGGAGCGATTACTCCTACAATGAGCAGTTCTTC
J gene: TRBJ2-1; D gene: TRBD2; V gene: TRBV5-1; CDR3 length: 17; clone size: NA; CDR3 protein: CASSAGVGTSGRGEQFF; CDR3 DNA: TGCGCCAGCAGCGCGGGGGTCGGGACTAGCGGGAGGGGTGAGCAGTTCTTC
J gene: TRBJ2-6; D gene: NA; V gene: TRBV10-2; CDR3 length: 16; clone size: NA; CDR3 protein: CASSLGHLTGANVLTF; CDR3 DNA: TGCGCCAGCAGTCTGGGCCATTTAACTGGGGCCAACGTCCTGACTTTC
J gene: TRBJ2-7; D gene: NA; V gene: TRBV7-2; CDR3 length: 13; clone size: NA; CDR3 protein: CASRHGTGYEQYF; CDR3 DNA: TGTGCCAGCAGGCATGGGACTGGCTACGAGCAGTACTTC
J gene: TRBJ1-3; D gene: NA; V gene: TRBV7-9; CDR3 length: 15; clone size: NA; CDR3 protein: CASSFHTGTGNTIYF; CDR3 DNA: TGTGCCAGCAGCTTCCACACAGGGACAGGAAACACCATATATTTT
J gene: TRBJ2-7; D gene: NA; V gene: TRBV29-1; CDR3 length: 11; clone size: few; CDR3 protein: CSVLEFFEQYF; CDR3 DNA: TGCAGCGTTTTGGAGTTCTTCGAGCAGTACTTC
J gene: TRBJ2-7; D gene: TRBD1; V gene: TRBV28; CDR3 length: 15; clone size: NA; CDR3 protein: CASSFPPGGNYEQYF; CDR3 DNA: TGTGCCAGCAGTTTCCCGCCAGGGGGCAACTACGAGCAGTACTTC
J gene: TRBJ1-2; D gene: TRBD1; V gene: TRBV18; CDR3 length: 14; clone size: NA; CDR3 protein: CASSPPTGERGYTF; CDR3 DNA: TGTGCCAGCTCACCTCCGACAGGGGAGCGAGGCTACACCTTC
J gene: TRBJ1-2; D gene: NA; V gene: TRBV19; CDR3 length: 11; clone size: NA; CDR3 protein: CATYRRNGYTF; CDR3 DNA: TGTGCCACATACAGGAGAAATGGCTACACCTTC
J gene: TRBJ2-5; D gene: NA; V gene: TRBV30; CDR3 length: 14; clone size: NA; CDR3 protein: CAWSAGGPQETQYF; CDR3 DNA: TGTGCCTGGAGTGCCGGGGGACCCCAAGAGACCCAGTACTTC
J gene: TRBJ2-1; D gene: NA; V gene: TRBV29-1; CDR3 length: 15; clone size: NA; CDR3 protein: CSVEAQGTSYNEQFF; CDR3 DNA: TGCAGCGTTGAAGCCCAGGGCACCTCCTACAATGAGCAGTTCTTC
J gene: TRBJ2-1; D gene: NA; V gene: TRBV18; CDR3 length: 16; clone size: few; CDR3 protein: CASSPFKAGPYNEQFF; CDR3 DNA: TGTGCCAGCTCACCATTCAAAGCGGGCCCTTACAATGAGCAGTTCTTC
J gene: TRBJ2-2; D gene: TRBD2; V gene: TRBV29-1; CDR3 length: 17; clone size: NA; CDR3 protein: CSVEEDLAGGRTGELFF; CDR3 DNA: TGCAGCGTTGAAGAAGATCTAGCGGGAGGGCGGACCGGGGAGCTGTTTTTT
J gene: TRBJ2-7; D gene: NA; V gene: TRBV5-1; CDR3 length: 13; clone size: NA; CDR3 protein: CASSSGSLGEQYF; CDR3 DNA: TGCGCCAGCAGCTCGGGGTCGTTGGGCGAGCAGTACTTC
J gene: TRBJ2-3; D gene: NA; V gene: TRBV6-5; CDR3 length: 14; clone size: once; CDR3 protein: CASSYGDTTDTQYF; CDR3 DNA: TGTGCCAGCAGTTACGGGGACACCACAGATACGCAGTATTTT
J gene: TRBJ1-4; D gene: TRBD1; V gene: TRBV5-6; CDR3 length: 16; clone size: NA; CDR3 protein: CASSLKLTGGNEKLFF; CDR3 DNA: TGTGCCAGCAGCTTGAAACTCACAGGGGGCAACGAAAAACTGTTTTTT
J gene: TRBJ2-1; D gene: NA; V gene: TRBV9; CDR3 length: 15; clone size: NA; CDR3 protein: CASSVDVGGGSEQFF; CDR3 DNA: TGTGCCAGCAGCGTAGATGTGGGGGGAGGTTCTGAGCAGTTCTTC
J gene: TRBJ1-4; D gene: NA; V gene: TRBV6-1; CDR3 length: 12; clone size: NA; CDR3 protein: CASSEIVLKLFF; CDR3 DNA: TGTGCCAGCAGTGAAATCGTGTTAAAACTGTTTTTT
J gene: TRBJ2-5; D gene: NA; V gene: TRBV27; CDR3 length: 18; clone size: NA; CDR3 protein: CASSLFYPGGRERETQYF; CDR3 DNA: TGTGCCAGCAGTTTATTCTATCCGGGCGGCAGGGAACGAGAGACCCAGTACTTC
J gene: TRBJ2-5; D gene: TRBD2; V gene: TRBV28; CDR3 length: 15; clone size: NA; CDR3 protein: CASSTPTSGKETQYF; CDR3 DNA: TGTGCCAGCAGCACACCGACTAGCGGGAAAGAGACCCAGTACTTC
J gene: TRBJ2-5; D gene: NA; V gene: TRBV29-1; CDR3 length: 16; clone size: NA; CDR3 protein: CSAGMGGTGERETQYF; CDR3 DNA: TGCAGCGCTGGAATGGGGGGGACAGGAGAGAGAGAGACCCAGTACTTC
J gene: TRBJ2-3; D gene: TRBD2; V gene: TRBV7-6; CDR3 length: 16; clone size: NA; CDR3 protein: CASSATSGRRTDTQYF; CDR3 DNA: TGTGCCAGCAGCGCGACTAGCGGGAGGAGGACAGATACGCAGTATTTT
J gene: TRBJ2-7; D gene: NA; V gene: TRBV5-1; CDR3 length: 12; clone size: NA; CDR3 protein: CASSPNYGEQYF; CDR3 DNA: TGCGCCAGCAGCCCCAACTACGGCGAGCAGTACTTC
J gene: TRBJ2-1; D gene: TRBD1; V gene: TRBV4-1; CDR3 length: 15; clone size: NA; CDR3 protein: CASSQGQGAGNEQFF; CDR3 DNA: TGCGCCAGCAGCCAAGGACAGGGGGCAGGCAATGAGCAGTTCTTC
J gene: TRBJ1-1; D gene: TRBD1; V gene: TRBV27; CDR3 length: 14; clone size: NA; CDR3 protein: CASSLQGALTEAFF; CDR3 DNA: TGTGCCAGCAGTTTACAGGGGGCGCTTACTGAAGCTTTCTTT
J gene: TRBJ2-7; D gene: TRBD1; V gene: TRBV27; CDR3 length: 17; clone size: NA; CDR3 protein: CASSLSIGDRGSYEQYF; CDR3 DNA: TGTGCCAGCAGTTTATCGATAGGGGACAGGGGTTCCTACGAGCAGTACTTC
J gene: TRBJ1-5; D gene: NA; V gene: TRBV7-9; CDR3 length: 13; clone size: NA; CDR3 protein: CASSLQENQPQHF; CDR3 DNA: TGTGCCAGCAGCCTCCAAGAGAATCAGCCCCAGCATTTT
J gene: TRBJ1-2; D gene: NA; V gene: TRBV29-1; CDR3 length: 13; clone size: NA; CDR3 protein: CSVEDQTGYGYTF; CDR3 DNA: TGCAGCGTTGAGGATCAGACAGGCTATGGCTACACCTTC
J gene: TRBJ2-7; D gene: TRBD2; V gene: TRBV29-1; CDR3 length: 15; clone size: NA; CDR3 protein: CSVARLAGAAYEQYF; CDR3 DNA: TGCAGCGTTGCAAGGCTAGCGGGAGCGGCCTACGAGCAGTACTTC
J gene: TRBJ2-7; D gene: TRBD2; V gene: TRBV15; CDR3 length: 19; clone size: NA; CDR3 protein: CATSRDQGLAGGNPYEQYF; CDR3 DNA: TGTGCCACCAGCAGAGATCAGGGACTAGCGGGAGGAAACCCCTACGAGCAGTACTTC
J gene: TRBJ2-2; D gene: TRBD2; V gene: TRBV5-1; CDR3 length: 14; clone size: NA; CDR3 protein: CASSLVLAAGELFF; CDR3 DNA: TGCGCCAGCAGCTTGGTTCTAGCGGCCGGGGAGCTGTTTTTT
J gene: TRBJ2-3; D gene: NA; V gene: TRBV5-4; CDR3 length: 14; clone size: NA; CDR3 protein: CASSLDSLTDAQYF; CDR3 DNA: TGTGCCAGCAGCTTGGACAGCCTCACAGATGCGCAGTATTTT
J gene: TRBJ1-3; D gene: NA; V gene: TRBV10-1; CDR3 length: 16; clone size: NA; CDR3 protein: CASSEGSYSSGNTIYF; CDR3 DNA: TGCGCCAGCAGTGAGGGGTCTTACAGCTCTGGAAACACCATATATTTT
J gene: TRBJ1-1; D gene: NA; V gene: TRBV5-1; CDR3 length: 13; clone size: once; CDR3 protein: CASSSTGNTEAFF; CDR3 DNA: TGCGCCAGCAGCTCGACAGGGAACACTGAAGCTTTCTTT
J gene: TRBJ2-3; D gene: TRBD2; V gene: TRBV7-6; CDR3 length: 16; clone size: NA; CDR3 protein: CASSLGGAGATDTQYF; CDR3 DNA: TGTGCCAGCAGCTTAGGGGGAGCGGGAGCCACAGATACGCAGTATTTT